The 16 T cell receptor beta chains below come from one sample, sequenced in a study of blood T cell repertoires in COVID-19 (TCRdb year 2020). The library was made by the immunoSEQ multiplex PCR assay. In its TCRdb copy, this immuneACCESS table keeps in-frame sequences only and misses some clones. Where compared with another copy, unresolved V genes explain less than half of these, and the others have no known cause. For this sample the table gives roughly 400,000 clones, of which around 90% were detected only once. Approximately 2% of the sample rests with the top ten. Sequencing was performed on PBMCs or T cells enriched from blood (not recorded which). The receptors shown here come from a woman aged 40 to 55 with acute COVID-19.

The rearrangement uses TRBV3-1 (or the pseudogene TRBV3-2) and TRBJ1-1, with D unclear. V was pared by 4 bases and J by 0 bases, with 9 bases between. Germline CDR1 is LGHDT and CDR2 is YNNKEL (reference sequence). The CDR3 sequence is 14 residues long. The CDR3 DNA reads TGTGCCAGCAGCCTACTCGAGGTGAACACTGAAGCTTTCTTT. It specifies CASSLLEVNTEAFF.

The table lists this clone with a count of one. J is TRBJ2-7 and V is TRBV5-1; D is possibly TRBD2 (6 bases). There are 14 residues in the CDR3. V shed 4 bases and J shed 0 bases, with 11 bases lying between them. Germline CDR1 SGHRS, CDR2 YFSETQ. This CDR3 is CASSPRDLSYEQYF. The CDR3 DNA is TGCGCCAGCAGCCCGCGGGACCTCTCCTACGAGCAGTACTTC.

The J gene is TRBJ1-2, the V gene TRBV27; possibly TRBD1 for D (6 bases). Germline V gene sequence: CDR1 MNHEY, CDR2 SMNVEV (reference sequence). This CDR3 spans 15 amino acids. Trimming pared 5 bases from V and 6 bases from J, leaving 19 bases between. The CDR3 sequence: CASSALRGALDGYTF. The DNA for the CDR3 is TGTGCCAGCAGTGCCCTTCGGGGGGCCCTAGATGGCTACACCTTC.

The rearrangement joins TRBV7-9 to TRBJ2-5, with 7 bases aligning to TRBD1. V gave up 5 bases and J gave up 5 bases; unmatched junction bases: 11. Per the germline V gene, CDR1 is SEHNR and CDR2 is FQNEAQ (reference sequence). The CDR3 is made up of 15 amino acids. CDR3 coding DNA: TGTGCCAGCAGCACCGACAGGGCTCAACCCGAGACCCAGTACTTC. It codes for CASSTDRAQPETQYF.

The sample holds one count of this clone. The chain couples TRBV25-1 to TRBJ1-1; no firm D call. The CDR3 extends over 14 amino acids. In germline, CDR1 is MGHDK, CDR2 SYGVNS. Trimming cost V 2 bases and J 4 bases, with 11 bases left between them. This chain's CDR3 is CASSEGFEGTEAFF. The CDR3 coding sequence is TGTGCCAGCAGTGAAGGGTTTGAGGGCACTGAAGCTTTCTTT. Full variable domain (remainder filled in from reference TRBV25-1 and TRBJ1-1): EADIYQTPRYLVIGTGKKITLECSQTMGHDKMYWYQQDPGMELHLIHYSYGVNSTEKGDLSSESTVSRIRTEHFPLTLESARPSHTSQYLCASSEGFEGTEAFFGQGTRLTVV.

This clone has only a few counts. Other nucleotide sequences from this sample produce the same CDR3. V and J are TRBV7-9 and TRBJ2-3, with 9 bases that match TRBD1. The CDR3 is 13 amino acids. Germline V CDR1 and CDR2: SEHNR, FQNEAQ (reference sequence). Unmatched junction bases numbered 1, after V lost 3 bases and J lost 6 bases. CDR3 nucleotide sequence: TGTGCCAGCAGCTTCGACAGGGGGGATACGCAGTATTTT. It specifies CASSFDRGDTQYF.

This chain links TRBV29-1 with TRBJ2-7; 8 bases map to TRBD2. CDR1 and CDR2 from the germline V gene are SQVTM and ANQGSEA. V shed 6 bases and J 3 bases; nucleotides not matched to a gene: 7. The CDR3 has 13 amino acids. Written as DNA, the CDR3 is TGCAGCGTCCGGGAGGGGGACTACTACGAGCAGTACTTC. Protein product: CSVREGDYYEQYF.

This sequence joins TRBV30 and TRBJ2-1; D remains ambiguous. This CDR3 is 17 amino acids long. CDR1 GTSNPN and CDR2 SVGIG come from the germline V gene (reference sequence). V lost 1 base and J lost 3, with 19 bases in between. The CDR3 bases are TGTGCCTGGAGTGCAAGAAGAGGCGGAGCGAGCTACAATGAGCAGTTCTTC. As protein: CAWSARRGGASYNEQFF.

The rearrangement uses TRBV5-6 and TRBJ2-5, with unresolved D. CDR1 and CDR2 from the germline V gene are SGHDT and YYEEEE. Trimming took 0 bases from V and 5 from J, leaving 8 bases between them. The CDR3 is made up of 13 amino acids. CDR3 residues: CASSLGVWETQYF. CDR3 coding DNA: TGTGCCAGCAGCTTGGGAGTATGGGAGACCCAGTACTTC.

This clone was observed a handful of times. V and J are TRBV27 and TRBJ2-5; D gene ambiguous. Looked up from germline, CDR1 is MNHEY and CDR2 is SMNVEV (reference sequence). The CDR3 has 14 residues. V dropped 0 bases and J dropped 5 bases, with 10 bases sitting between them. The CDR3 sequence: CASSLSIYGETQYF. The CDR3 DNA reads TGTGCCAGCAGTTTATCAATCTACGGGGAGACCCAGTACTTC.

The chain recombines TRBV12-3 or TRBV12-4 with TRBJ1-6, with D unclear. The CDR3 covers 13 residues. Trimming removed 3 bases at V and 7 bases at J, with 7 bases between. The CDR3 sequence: CASSFNSNSPLHF. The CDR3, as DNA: TGTGCCAGCAGTTTTAACTCCAATTCACCCCTCCACTTT.

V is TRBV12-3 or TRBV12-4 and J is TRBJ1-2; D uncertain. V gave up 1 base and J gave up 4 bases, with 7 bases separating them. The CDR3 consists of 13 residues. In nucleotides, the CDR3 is TGTGCCAGCAGTTTAGGTCAGGCCTATGGCTACACCTTC. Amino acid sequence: CASSLGQAYGYTF.

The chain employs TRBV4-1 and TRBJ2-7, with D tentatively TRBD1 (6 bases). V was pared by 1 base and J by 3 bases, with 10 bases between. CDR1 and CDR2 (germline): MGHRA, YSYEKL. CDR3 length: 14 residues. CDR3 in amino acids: CASSQVSRGYEQYF. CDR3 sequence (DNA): TGCGCCAGCAGCCAAGTTTCCAGGGGCTACGAGCAGTACTTC.

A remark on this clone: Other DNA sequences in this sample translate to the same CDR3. CDR3 nucleotides: TGCGCCAGCAGCTTCCGACAGGCCAACACTGAAGCTTTCTTT. Protein: CASSFRQANTEAFF. V usage is TRBV5-1 and J usage is TRBJ1-1; weak D call: TRBD1 (6 bases). The CDR3 has 14 amino acids. The V gene lost 2 bases and the J gene lost 2 bases, with 10 bases spanning the gap. Germline V CDR1 and CDR2: SGHRS, YFSETQ.

The CDR3 nucleotides read TGCAGTGCCAGTGGACAGGGCAATGAGCAGTTCTTC. Translation gives CSASGQGNEQFF. The rearrangement uses TRBV20-1 and TRBJ2-1; 8 bases agree with TRBD1. The germline V gene encodes CDR1 DFQATT and CDR2 SNEGSKA (reference sequence). This CDR3 has 12 amino acids. J lost 6 bases, V lost 6 bases, and 4 bases had no gene match.

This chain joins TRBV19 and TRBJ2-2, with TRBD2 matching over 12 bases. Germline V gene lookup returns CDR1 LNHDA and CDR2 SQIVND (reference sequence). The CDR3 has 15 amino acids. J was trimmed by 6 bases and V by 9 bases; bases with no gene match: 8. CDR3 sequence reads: CASSLAGGAAGELFF. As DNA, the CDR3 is TGTGCCAGCTCACTAGCGGGGGGTGCGGCCGGGGAGCTGTTTTTT.